This T cell receptor (beta chain) is drawn from a study of beta chain features in type 1 diabetes. Concerning this clone: The same CDR3 arises from other DNA sequences in this sample as well.

Looked up from germline, CDR1 is MRHNA and CDR2 is SNTAGT. The CDR3 has 14 residues. Between the trimmed V and J ends, which lost 6 bases and 1 base, there was a span of 7 bases. The isolated RNA, all of it, was reverse transcribed, so expressed TCRB transcripts were what got sequenced. Sequencing used immunoSEQ multiplex PCR; TCRdb keeps in-frame clones, though not all of them. The sample lists about 160,000 clones; about 9.1% were seen once. This chain connects TRBV6-4 to TRBJ1-6, with D tentatively TRBD1 (5 bases). The source is a woman aged 18 to 35 in good health. Sequencing used central memory CD4+ T cells from blood. The CDR3: CASSQGSYNSPLHF. The CDR3 DNA sequence: TGTGCCAGCAGCCAGGGTTCCTATAATTCACCCCTCCACTTT.